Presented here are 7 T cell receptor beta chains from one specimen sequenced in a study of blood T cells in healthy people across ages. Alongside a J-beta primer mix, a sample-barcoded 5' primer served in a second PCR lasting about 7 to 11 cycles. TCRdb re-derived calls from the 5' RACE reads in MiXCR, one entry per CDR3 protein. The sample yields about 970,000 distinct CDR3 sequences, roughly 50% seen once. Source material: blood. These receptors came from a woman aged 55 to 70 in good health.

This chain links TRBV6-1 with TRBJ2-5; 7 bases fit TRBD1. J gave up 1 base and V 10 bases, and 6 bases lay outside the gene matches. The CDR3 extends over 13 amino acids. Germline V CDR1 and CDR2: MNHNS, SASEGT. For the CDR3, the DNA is TGTGCCACCTTAGGGACAGCCCAAGAGACCCAGTACTTC. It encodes CATLGTAQETQYF.

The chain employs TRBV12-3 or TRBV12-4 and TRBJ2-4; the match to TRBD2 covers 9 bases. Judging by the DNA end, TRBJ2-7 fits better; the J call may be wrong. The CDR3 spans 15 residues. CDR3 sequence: CASSFQREVVGEQYF. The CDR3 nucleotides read TGTGCCAGCAGTTTCCAGCGGGAGGTCGTTGGCGAGCAGTACTTC.

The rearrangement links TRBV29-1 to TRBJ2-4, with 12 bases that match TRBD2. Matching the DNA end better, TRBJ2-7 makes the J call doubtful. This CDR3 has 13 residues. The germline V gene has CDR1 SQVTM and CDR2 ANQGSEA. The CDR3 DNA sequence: TGCAGCGCTACGACTAGCGGGAGACTCGAGCAGTACTTC. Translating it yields CSATTSGRLEQYF.

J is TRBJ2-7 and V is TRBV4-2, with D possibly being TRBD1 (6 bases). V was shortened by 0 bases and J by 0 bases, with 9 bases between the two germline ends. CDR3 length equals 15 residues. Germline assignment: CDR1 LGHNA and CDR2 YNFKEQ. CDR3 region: CASSQDGQSSYEQYF. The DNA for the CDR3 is TGTGCCAGCAGCCAAGACGGACAGAGCTCCTACGAGCAGTACTTC.

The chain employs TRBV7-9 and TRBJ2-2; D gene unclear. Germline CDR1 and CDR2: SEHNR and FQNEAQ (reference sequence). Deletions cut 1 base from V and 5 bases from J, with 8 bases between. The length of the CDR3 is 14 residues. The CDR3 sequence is CASSLVGWTGELFF. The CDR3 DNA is TGTGCCAGCAGCTTAGTCGGTTGGACCGGGGAGCTGTTTTTT.

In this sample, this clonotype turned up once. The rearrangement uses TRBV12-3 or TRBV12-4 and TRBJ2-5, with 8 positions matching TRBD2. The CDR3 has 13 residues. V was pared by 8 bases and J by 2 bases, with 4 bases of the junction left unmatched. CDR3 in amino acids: CASRGGQQETQYF. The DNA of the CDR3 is TGTGCCAGCCGGGGGGGACAACAAGAGACCCAGTACTTC.

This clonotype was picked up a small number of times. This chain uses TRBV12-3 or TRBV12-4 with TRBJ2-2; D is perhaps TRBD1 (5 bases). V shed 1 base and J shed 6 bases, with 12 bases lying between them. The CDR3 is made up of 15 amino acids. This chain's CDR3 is CASSLDTLGAGELFF. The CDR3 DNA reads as TGTGCCAGCAGTTTAGATACGTTAGGGGCCGGGGAGCTGTTTTTT.